This section outlines one T cell receptor beta chain sequence together with its context. Its specificity is unknown. Germline trimming cut 3 bases from V and 5 bases from J; bases unmatched to any gene: 8. Germline assignment: CDR1 SGHVS and CDR2 FQNEAQ. The CDR3 covers 17 residues. The data were taken from a study of T cell responses to AZD1222 COVID-19 vaccine. Study conclusions and caveats: Only six or seven AZD1222 recipients tested seropositive at baseline. The sample set comprised mostly white British donors with more females, and clonal diversity was possibly underestimated. No repertoire was sampled before or during the peak T cell response, only after it. Nearly half of unique spike-specific TCRs reportedly avoided B.1.351 and B.1.1.7 mutated regions.

Libraries were prepared by immunoSEQ multiplex PCR; TCRdb keeps only in-frame clonotypes and omits some of them. The profile shows about 49,000 clones, approximately 80% of them singletons. The TCR sequence derives from an adult in good health. The chain couples TRBV7-8 to TRBJ2-2, with 11 bases that match TRBD2. This specimen consisted of peripheral blood, obtained on day 0 of AZD1222 vaccination. The CDR3 region has the DNA TGTGCCAGCAGCTTTACTAGCGGGAGTGTACGAACCGGGGAGCTGTTTTTT. This codes for CASSFTSGSVRTGELFF.